This T cell receptor beta chain stems from a study of blood T cell repertoires in COVID-19. Study overall: The study drew acute and convalescent COVID-19 samples from the United States, Italy and Spain.

Under the authors' procedure: Cell counts per sample came from amplifying reference gene primers. Sequencing was performed with immunoSEQ multiplex PCR; in TCRdb, only in-frame clones are kept and a portion is missing. D and trimming come from the DNA, and the V and J calls and clone size come from that table. The table has about 430,000 clones, around 90% seen once; the top ten hold roughly 0.78%. V lost 4 bases to trimming and J lost 9 bases; unmatched junction nucleotides: 9. This CDR3 has 14 residues. From germline, CDR1 is SEHNR and CDR2 FQNEAQ (reference sequence). Seattle-derived patients entered the study during active infection and were followed longitudinally.

The sequenced sample consisted of peripheral blood. This chain connects TRBV7-9 to TRBJ2-5, with 9 bases that match TRBD1. The source is a man aged 18 to 30 with COVID-19, enrolled during active disease. The CDR3 coding sequence is TGTGCCAGCAGCTATACAGGGGGCGCCCGGTCCCAGTACTTC. Translating gives CASSYTGGARSQYF.